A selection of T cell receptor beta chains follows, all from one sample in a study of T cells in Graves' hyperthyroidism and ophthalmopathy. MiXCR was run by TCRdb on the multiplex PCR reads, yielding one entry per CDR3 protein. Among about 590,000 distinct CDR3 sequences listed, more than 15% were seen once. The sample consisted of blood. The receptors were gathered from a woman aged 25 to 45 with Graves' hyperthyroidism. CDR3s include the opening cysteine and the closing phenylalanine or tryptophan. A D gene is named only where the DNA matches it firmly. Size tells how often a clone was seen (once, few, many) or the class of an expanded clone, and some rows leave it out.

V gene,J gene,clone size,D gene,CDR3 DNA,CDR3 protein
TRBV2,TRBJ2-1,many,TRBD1,TGTGCCAGCCGTGGACAGGGTGCTTACAATGAGCAGTTCTTC,CASRGQGAYNEQFF
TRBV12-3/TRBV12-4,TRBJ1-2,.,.,TGTGCCAGCAGTACGACTGACTATGGCTACACCTTC,CASSTTDYGYTF
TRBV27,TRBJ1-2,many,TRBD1,TGTGCCAGCAGCCCGACAGGGGCAAACTATGGCTACACCTTC,CASSPTGANYGYTF
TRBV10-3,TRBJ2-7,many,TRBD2,TGTGCCATCAGAGGGACTAGCGTAGCCTACGAGCAGTACTTC,CAIRGTSVAYEQYF
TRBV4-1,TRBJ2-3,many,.,TGCGCCAGCAGCCAAGTCCTCACAGATACGCAGTATTTT,CASSQVLTDTQYF
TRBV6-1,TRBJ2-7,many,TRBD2,TGTGCCAGCAGGGAAGGGCTAGCGGGAGGAATCTCCTACGAGCAGTACTTC,CASREGLAGGISYEQYF
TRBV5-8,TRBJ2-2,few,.,TGTGCCAGCAACCTCCGGGACCTTATGACCGGGGAGCTGTTTTTT,CASNLRDLMTGELFF
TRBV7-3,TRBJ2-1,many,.,TGTGCCAGCAGCTTACGAGACTCAAGATACAATGAGCAGTTCTTC,CASSLRDSRYNEQFF
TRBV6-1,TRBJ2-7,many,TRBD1,TGTGCCAGCAGTGGACAGGGCCCTCTGTACGAGCAGTACTTC,CASSGQGPLYEQYF
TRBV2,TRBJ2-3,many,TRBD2,TGTGCCAGCAGTGAATTTCTAGCGGGACACACAGATACGCAGTATTTT,CASSEFLAGHTDTQYF
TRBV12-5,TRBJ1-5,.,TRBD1,TGTGCTAGTGGTTTGGGAGAGGGGGCGATTCAGCCCCAGCATTTT,CASGLGEGAIQPQHF
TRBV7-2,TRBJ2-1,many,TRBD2,TGTGCCAGCAGCTTAGCTAGACTAGCGGGAGAGCATTACAATGAGCAGTTCTTC,CASSLARLAGEHYNEQFF
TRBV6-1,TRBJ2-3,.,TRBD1,TGTGCCAGCAGCCGCCCAACCCAGGGGGCAGTAAGAGATACGCAGTATTTT,CASSRPTQGAVRDTQYF
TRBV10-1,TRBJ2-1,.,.,TGCGCCAGCAGTGAGATGGTGGGCCCGAGCTCCTACAATGAGCAGTTCTTC,CASSEMVGPSSYNEQFF
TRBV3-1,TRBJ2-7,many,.,TGTGCCAGCAGCCAAGATAACCCCCCCTACGAGCAGTACTTC,CASSQDNPPYEQYF
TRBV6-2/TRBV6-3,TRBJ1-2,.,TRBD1,TGTGCCAGCAGACATACTGGGGACAGGCCGGCTAACTATGGCTACACCTTC,CASRHTGDRPANYGYTF
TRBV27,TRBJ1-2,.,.,TGTGTCAGCAGCCTGGACGGAACCTTCTATGGCTACACCTTC,CVSSLDGTFYGYTF
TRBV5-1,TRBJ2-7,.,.,TGCGCCAGCAGCTTGGGGACTACCCTGTACGCCGGGCAGTACTTC,CASSLGTTLYAGQYF
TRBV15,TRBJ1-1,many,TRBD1,TGTGCCACCAGCACCACAGGGGGCACTGAAGCTTTCTTT,CATSTTGGTEAFF
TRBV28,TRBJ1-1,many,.,TGTGCCAGCAGTTTATACCCGGGGTTGAACACTGAAGCTTTCTTT,CASSLYPGLNTEAFF
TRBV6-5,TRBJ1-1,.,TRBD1,TGTGCCAGCAGTTATCTTCCAGGGGGCTTTTATGGCACTGAAGCTTTCTTT,CASSYLPGGFYGTEAFF
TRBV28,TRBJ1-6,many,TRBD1,TGTGCCAGCAGTTTATTAGGGGGCCCTTCACCCCTCCACTTT,CASSLLGGPSPLHF
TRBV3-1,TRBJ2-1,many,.,TGTGCCAGCAGCCGGAACCCGGGACCATACAATGAGCAGTTCTTC,CASSRNPGPYNEQFF
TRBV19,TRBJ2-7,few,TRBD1,TGTGCCAGTAGTATAGCCGGGACAGAGACCTACGAGCAGTACTTC,CASSIAGTETYEQYF
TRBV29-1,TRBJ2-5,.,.,TGCAGCGTTGAGCGCGCGGGAGAGACCCAGTACTTC,CSVERAGETQYF
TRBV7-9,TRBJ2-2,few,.,TGTGCCAGCAGAACAGGGTGGGCGAACACCGGGGAGCTGCTTTTT,CASRTGWANTGELLF
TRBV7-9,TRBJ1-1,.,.,TGTGCCAGCAGCTTTCCGCGGGCTATGAACACTGAAGCTTTCTTT,CASSFPRAMNTEAFF
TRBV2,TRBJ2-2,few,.,TGTGCCAGCAGTGAATCTGGGGGGCGGGCCGGGGAGCTGTTTTTT,CASSESGGRAGELFF